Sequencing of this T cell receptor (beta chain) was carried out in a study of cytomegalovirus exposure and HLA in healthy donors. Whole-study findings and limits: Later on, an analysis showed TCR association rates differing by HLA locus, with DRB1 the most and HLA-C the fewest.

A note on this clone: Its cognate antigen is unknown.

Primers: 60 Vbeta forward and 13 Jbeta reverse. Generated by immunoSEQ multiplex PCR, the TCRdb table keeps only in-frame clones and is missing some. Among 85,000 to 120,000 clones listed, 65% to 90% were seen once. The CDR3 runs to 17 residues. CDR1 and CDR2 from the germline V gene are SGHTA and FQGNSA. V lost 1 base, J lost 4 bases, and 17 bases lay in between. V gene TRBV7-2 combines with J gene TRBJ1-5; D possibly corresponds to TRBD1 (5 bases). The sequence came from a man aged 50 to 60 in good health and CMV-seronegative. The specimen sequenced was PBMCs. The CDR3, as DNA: TGTGCCAGCAGCTTAGGAAGGGTCGCGGGGGGTAATCAGCCCCAGCATTTT. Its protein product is CASSLGRVAGGNQPQHF.